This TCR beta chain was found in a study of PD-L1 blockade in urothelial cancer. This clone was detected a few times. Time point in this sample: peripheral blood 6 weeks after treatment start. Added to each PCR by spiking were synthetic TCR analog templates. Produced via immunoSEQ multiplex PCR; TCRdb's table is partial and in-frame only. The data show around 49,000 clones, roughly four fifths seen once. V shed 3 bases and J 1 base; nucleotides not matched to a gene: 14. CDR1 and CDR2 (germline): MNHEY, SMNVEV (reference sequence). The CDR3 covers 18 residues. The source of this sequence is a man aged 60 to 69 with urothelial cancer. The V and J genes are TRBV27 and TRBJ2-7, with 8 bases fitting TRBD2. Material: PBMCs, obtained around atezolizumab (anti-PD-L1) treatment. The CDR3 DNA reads TGTGCCAGCAGTTTGATGTCCGTTCCCTCTAGCGGGTCCTACGAGCAGTACTTC. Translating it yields CASSLMSVPSSGSYEQYF.